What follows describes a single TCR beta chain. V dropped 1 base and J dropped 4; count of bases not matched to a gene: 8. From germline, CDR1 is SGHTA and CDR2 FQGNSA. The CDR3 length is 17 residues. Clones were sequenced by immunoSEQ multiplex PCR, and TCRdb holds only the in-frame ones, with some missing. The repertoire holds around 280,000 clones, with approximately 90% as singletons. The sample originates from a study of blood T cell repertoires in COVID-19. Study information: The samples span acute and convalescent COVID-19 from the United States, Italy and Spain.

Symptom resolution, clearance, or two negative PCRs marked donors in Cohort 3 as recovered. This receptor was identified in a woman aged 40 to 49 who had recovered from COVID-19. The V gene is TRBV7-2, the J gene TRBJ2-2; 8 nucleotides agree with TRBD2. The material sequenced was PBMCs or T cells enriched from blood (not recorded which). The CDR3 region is CASSLVAGRWFTGELFF. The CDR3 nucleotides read TGTGCCAGCAGCTTAGTAGCGGGGCGGTGGTTCACCGGGGAGCTGTTTTTT.